These T cell receptor beta chains were read from a single sample in a study of T-cell reconstitution after alpha-beta-depleted transplantation in children. Via MiXCR, TCRdb re-called the PCR reads, giving one row per CDR3 protein. The sample records about 150,000 distinct CDR3 sequences, about 9% being singletons. The material sequenced was PBMCs, mostly from graft donor cells, taken 180 days after TCRalphabeta/CD19-depleted stem cell transplant. These receptors originate from a female patient aged 2-9 years who had a stem cell transplant for congenital amegakaryocytic thrombocytopenia, so the T cells may come from the graft donor. CDR3s include the opening cysteine and the closing phenylalanine or tryptophan. Fields, in order: J gene, V gene, D gene, clone size, CDR3 DNA, CDR3 protein. D genes are given only for firm matches. A row's size may be missing; if present it is once, few, many or a size class.

>TRBJ2-7|TRBV24-1|TRBD2|many
TGTGCCACCAGTGATAACCGGGGGACTAGCGGGCGGGAGCAGTACTTC
CATSDNRGTSGREQYF
>TRBJ1-1|TRBV5-1|.|many
TGCGCCAGCAGCTTGGAGGGGTTAACTGAAGCTTTCTTT
CASSLEGLTEAFF
>TRBJ1-1|TRBV9|.|many
TGTGCCAGCAGCGTTCTATCCGGACTGAACACTGAAGCTTTCTTT
CASSVLSGLNTEAFF
>TRBJ2-1|TRBV6-1|TRBD2|many
TGTGCCAGCAGTGGCGGCGGGAGTCATTCAAGTGAGCAGTTCTTC
CASSGGGSHSSEQFF
>TRBJ1-2|TRBV7-9|.|.
TGTGCCAGCAGCATACAGGGTGACTATGGCTACACCTTC
CASSIQGDYGYTF
>TRBJ2-3|TRBV5-1|TRBD2|many
TGCGCCAGCAGTTCCCCCAAAGCGGGGGCACACACAGATACGCAGTATTTT
CASSSPKAGAHTDTQYF
>TRBJ2-5|TRBV28|.|many
TGTGCCAGCAGGGGGTGGGGAGAGACCCAGTACTTC
CASRGWGETQYF
>TRBJ2-7|TRBV28|TRBD2|many
TGTGCCAGCAGTTTATTCCGCCGCTTCATGGCGGGAGCGTGGGGTGGGGAGCAGTACTTC
CASSLFRRFMAGAWGGEQYF
>TRBJ2-3|TRBV12-3/TRBV12-4|.|many
TGTGCCAGCAGTTTAGGAGGAAGAGATACGCAGTATTTT
CASSLGGRDTQYF
>TRBJ2-3|TRBV6-2/TRBV6-3|.|many
TGTGCCAGCAGCGAAGACTCAAGCACAGATACGCAGTATTTT
CASSEDSSTDTQYF
>TRBJ2-3|TRBV14|TRBD2|.
TGTGCCAGCAGCCCCTGGGCGGGGGGAACAGATACGCAGTATTTT
CASSPWAGGTDTQYF
>TRBJ1-2|TRBV7-2|.|.
TGTGCCAGCAGCTTCCCCTACTTCAGGGGCTACACCTTC
CASSFPYFRGYTF
>TRBJ2-7|TRBV6-5|TRBD1|many
TGTGCCAGCAGTTACGGGACAGGGTCCGTCGAGCAGTACTTC
CASSYGTGSVEQYF
>TRBJ2-3|TRBV28|.|many
TGTGCCAGCAGCCTTCTAGGTGTTCGAAATACGCAGTATTTT
CASSLLGVRNTQYF
>TRBJ2-7|TRBV12-3/TRBV12-4|TRBD2|few
TGTGCCAGCAGTCGCCGACGGGGGGTAAAACCCTACGAGCAGTACTTC
CASSRRRGVKPYEQYF
>TRBJ2-7|TRBV20-1|TRBD1|few
TGCAGTGCTAGACAGGGGGCCGACGAGCAGTACTTC
CSARQGADEQYF
>TRBJ2-1|TRBV5-1|.|few
TGCGCCAGCAGCCGCGCGAGGAGCTCCTACAATGAGCAGTTCTTC
CASSRARSSYNEQFF
>TRBJ2-7|TRBV5-4|TRBD1|many
TGTGCCAGCAGCTTAGGGACAGGCTACGAGCAGTACTTC
CASSLGTGYEQYF
>TRBJ2-1|TRBV29-1|TRBD2|many
TGCAGCGTTGAGGGGGGACTAGCGTACAATGAGCAGTTCTTC
CSVEGGLAYNEQFF
>TRBJ2-5|TRBV6-6|TRBD1|many
TGTGCCAGCAGACCCGGGACAGGGAAAGAGACCCAGTACTTC
CASRPGTGKETQYF
>TRBJ2-7|TRBV6-5|.|.
TGTGCCAGCAGTTACTCCGGTCCCTACGAGCAGTACTTC
CASSYSGPYEQYF
>TRBJ2-1|TRBV28|TRBD2|many
TGTGCCAGCAAGGGTGGTGAGGGACTAGCGGGAGAATACAATGAGCAGTTCTTC
CASKGGEGLAGEYNEQFF
>TRBJ2-2|TRBV20-1|TRBD1|many
TGCAGTGCTAGTGCCCGGGACAGGAGAGCCGGGGAGCTGTTTTTT
CSASARDRRAGELFF
>TRBJ2-1|TRBV9|TRBD1|.
TGTGCCAGCAGCGTCTTCCGGGACAGCTACAATGAGCAGTTCTTC
CASSVFRDSYNEQFF
>TRBJ1-3|TRBV20-1|.|few
TGCAGTGCTAGAATGACATCGGGAAACACCATATATTTT
CSARMTSGNTIYF
>TRBJ2-5|TRBV5-1|TRBD2|.
TGCGCCAGCAGCGGATCCGGGACTAGCATGGAGACCCAGTACTTC
CASSGSGTSMETQYF
>TRBJ2-5|TRBV5-1|TRBD1|few
TGCGCCAGCAGGAGAGACAGGGGGCGGGAGACCCAGTACTTC
CASRRDRGRETQYF
>TRBJ2-7|TRBV5-1|TRBD1|many
TGCGCCAGCAGCTCCATTCACAGGGGGAAGAATCCCTACGAGCAGTACTTC
CASSSIHRGKNPYEQYF
>TRBJ2-5|TRBV20-1|.|.
TGCAGTGCTGGTTTTAGGGGTGAGACCCAGTACTTC
CSAGFRGETQYF
>TRBJ2-5|TRBV15|TRBD2|many
TGTGCCACCAGCAGTCTCGGGACTAGGCAAGAGACCCAGTACTTC
CATSSLGTRQETQYF
>TRBJ2-7|TRBV4-3|.|many
TGCGCCAGCAGCCAAGACGACGGGTTCTACGAGCAGTACTTC
CASSQDDGFYEQYF
>TRBJ2-5|TRBV4-1|TRBD1|many
TGCGCCAGCAGCCAAGATGTTTCGACAGGGATTTTAGAGACCCAGTACTTC
CASSQDVSTGILETQYF
>TRBJ1-1|TRBV28|.|few
TGTGCCAGCAGCACTACAGGGTTTCCTGAAGCTTTCTTT
CASSTTGFPEAFF
>TRBJ2-7|TRBV5-1|TRBD2|many
TGCGCCAGCAGCCCCGGACTAGCGGTTAGTTCCTACGAGCAGTACTTC
CASSPGLAVSSYEQYF
>TRBJ2-1|TRBV6-1|.|many
TGTGCCAGCAGTGAGAGACCAAGCTCCTACAATGAGCAGTTCTTC
CASSERPSSYNEQFF
>TRBJ2-5|TRBV5-1|TRBD2|many
TGCGCCAGCAGCTTGACCTCCGGACTAGCGGGCCAAGAGACCCAGTACTTC
CASSLTSGLAGQETQYF
>TRBJ2-7|TRBV12-3/TRBV12-4|TRBD2|many
TGTGCCAGCAGTCCTCGACTAGCGGGAGGTCCCTACGAGCAGTACTTC
CASSPRLAGGPYEQYF
>TRBJ1-2|TRBV27|.|many
TGTGCCAGCAGTGCTACAGGGAACCCCTATGGCTACACCTTC
CASSATGNPYGYTF
>TRBJ2-3|TRBV25-1|TRBD2|many
TGTGCCAGCAGGGGGCGGGAGGGAATAGATACGCAGTATTTT
CASRGREGIDTQYF
>TRBJ2-1|TRBV7-3|TRBD1|many
TGTGCCAGCAGCTCAGGGACAGGTAATGAGCAGTTCTTC
CASSSGTGNEQFF
>TRBJ2-1|TRBV25-1|TRBD1|.
TGTGCCAGCAGTGCACCGCCGGGACAGAGGACGCTGGATGAGCAGTTCTTC
CASSAPPGQRTLDEQFF
>TRBJ2-1|TRBV20-1|TRBD1|.
TGCAGTTACGCAACGGGACAGGTCGCCCATGAGCAGTTCTTC
CSYATGQVAHEQFF
>TRBJ1-6|TRBV7-9|.|.
TGTGCCAGCAGCTTAGAACTCACGGGGTCACCCCTCCACTTT
CASSLELTGSPLHF
>TRBJ1-1|TRBV5-1|.|many
TGCGCCAGCAGCGGACGCACAGGGCTTACGAACACTGAAGCTTTCTTT
CASSGRTGLTNTEAFF
>TRBJ1-3|TRBV28|.|many
TGTGCCAGCAGTTTATTCGGGAACTCTGGAAACACCATATATTTT
CASSLFGNSGNTIYF
>TRBJ1-1|TRBV11-2|TRBD1|many
TGTGCCAGCAGCTTTGTGGGACAGGGGAACACTGAAGCTTTCTTT
CASSFVGQGNTEAFF
>TRBJ2-1|TRBV2|TRBD2|few
TGTGCCAGCAGGGGGGGGATTAGCTCCTACAATGAGCAGTTCTTC
CASRGGISSYNEQFF
>TRBJ2-4|TRBV4-2|.|few
TGTGCCAGCAGCCAAGAGACAGGTGGGGACATTCAGTACTTC
CASSQETGGDIQYF
>TRBJ2-7|TRBV5-1|.|few
TGCGCCAGCAGCTTTGCGGTACCCTCCTACGAGCAGTACTTC
CASSFAVPSYEQYF
>TRBJ2-7|TRBV7-9|.|many
TGTGCCAGCAGCTTAAGGCAACTACCGCAGTACTTC
CASSLRQLPQYF